The 8 T cell receptor beta chains given below trace back to one sample, sequenced in a study of CD8 T cells in Susac syndrome. It was with random hexamers that about 0.45 to 1 ug RNA was reverse transcribed. TCRdb analysed the immunoSEQ multiplex PCR reads with MiXCR anew, one entry per CDR3 protein. Counted here are roughly 150,000 distinct CDR3 sequences, 85% to 95% occurring once; the ten biggest clones make up around 0.15%. The sequenced sample consisted of CD4+ T cells from PBMCs. These receptors were obtained from a human donor with Susac syndrome.

V usage is TRBV12-3 or TRBV12-4 and J usage is TRBJ1-2; D perhaps matches TRBD1 (5 bases). The CDR3 is made up of 15 amino acids. The germline V and J ends were trimmed by 7 bases and 1 base, with 16 bases remaining between them. This chain's CDR3 is CASTRDRQHNYGYTF. CDR3 coding DNA: TGTGCCAGCACCCGAGATAGACAGCATAACTATGGCTACACCTTC.

CDR3 in DNA: TGTGCCAGCAGGGGACAGGGGGCGGGGAACACTGAAGCTTTCTTT. Its translation is CASRGQGAGNTEAFF. The chain links TRBV5-4 to TRBJ1-1, with TRBD1 matching 12 bases. Looked up from germline, CDR1 is SGHNT and CDR2 is YYREEE (reference sequence). V dropped 5 bases and J dropped 1; count of bases not matched to a gene: 3. The CDR3 is 15 residues long.

The chain joins TRBV2 to TRBJ2-3, with D possibly TRBD2 on 5 matching bases. V shed 5 bases and J shed 2 bases, with 11 bases lying between them. Germline CDR1 SNHLY, CDR2 FYNNEI. The CDR3 has 14 residues. The CDR3 DNA is TGTGCCAGCAGTTCACTAGGTACCACAGATACGCAGTATTTT. It translates to CASSSLGTTDTQYF.

V gene TRBV3-1 combines with J gene TRBJ2-1; D ambiguous. This CDR3 has 15 amino acids. Per the germline V gene, CDR1 is LGHDT and CDR2 is YNNKEL (reference sequence). Trimming left V 0 bases short and J 4 bases short, with 10 bases between. CDR3 DNA sequence: TGTGCCAGCAGCCAAGACCCCAGTCAATACAATGAGCAGTTCTTC. It translates to CASSQDPSQYNEQFF.

The chain has TRBV9 and TRBJ2-1; 9 nucleotides match TRBD2. J was trimmed by 5 bases and V by 0 bases; bases with no gene match: 6. Per germline, CDR1 SGDLS and CDR2 YYNGEE. There are 16 residues in the CDR3. CDR3 DNA sequence: TGTGCCAGCAGCGTAGCTCTCGCTAGCGGGGACAATGAGCAGTTCTTC. Amino acid sequence: CASSVALASGDNEQFF.

This clonotype appeared a single time. The rearrangement links TRBV20-1 to TRBJ1-6, with a possible D match to TRBD1 (6 bases). The CDR3 contains 14 residues. Germline CDR1 DFQATT, CDR2 SNEGSKA (reference sequence). The V end was cut by 6 bases, the J end by 8 bases, with 17 bases between. Here the CDR3 reads CSANRGAGDSPLHF. CDR3 in DNA: TGCAGTGCAAACCGCGGGGCAGGGGATTCACCCCTCCACTTT.

The J gene is TRBJ1-1, the V gene TRBV7-6; unclear D gene. The CDR3 sequence is 13 residues long. Germline values: CDR1 SGHVS, CDR2 FNYEAQ. Deletions cut 4 bases from V and 2 bases from J, with 8 bases between. CDR3 protein: CASSSPPNTEAFF. For the CDR3, the DNA is TGTGCCAGCAGCTCCCCACCCAACACTGAAGCTTTCTTT.

The chain links TRBV24-1 to TRBJ2-1; D is uncertain. CDR1 and CDR2 from the germline V gene are KGHDR and SFDVKD. This CDR3 has 12 amino acids. V gave up 2 bases and J gave up 10 bases, with 8 bases separating them. This CDR3 reads CATSDSHREQFF. In DNA form, the CDR3 reads TGTGCCACCAGTGATTCGCACCGGGAGCAGTTCTTC.